These T cell receptor beta chains were read from a single sample in a study of shared clonotypes between healthy human individuals. Libraries were prepared by immunoSEQ multiplex PCR; TCRdb keeps only in-frame clonotypes and omits some of them. This table holds some 2,400,000 clones, nearly 97% found once. Sequencing was done on a sample of naive CD4+ T cells sorted from blood. These receptors came from a man aged 18 to 30 in good health. The CDR3 runs from the conserved cysteine through the conserved F or W. Each record gives: V gene, D gene, clone size, J gene, CDR3 protein, CDR3 DNA. D genes are given only for firm matches. Size is omitted from some rows. Given values are once, few, many or a class for expanded clones.

v_call: TRBV27; d_call: NA; clone_size: NA; j_call: TRBJ2-7; cdr3_aa: CASSLWGEPSYEQYF; cdr3_nt: TGTGCCAGCAGTTTATGGGGGGAGCCCTCCTACGAGCAGTACTTC
v_call: TRBV5-1; d_call: NA; clone_size: NA; j_call: TRBJ2-2; cdr3_aa: CASSLEVAGPNTGELFF; cdr3_nt: TGCGCCAGCAGCTTGGAGGTTGCGGGGCCGAACACCGGGGAGCTGTTTTTT
v_call: TRBV5-6; d_call: TRBD2; clone_size: NA; j_call: TRBJ2-2; cdr3_aa: CASTYGGRNTGELFF; cdr3_nt: TGTGCCAGCACCTACGGGGGGAGGAACACCGGGGAGCTGTTTTTT
v_call: TRBV19; d_call: NA; clone_size: NA; j_call: TRBJ1-5; cdr3_aa: CASSIEGFGNQPQHF; cdr3_nt: TGTGCCAGTAGTATAGAGGGGTTTGGCAATCAGCCCCAGCATTTT
v_call: TRBV10-3; d_call: NA; clone_size: NA; j_call: TRBJ2-2; cdr3_aa: CAISVGGPNTGELFF; cdr3_nt: TGTGCCATCAGTGTTGGGGGGCCGAACACCGGGGAGCTGTTTTTT
v_call: TRBV4-3; d_call: NA; clone_size: NA; j_call: TRBJ1-4; cdr3_aa: CASSQDRRQGATNEKLFF; cdr3_nt: TGCGCCAGCAGCCAAGATCGGCGGCAGGGCGCAACTAATGAAAAACTGTTTTTT
v_call: TRBV7-2; d_call: TRBD2; clone_size: NA; j_call: TRBJ2-7; cdr3_aa: CASGQLAGVAYEQYF; cdr3_nt: TGTGCCAGCGGACAGTTAGCGGGAGTGGCCTACGAGCAGTACTTC
v_call: TRBV10-2; d_call: NA; clone_size: NA; j_call: TRBJ2-3; cdr3_aa: CASSEGGPTPDTQYF; cdr3_nt: TGCGCCAGCAGTGAGGGGGGGCCGACCCCAGATACGCAGTATTTT
v_call: TRBV21-1; d_call: NA; clone_size: NA; j_call: TRBJ2-2; cdr3_aa: CASSKDPPPGELFF; cdr3_nt: TGTGCCAGCAGCAAGGATCCCCCTCCCGGGGAGCTGTTTTTT
v_call: TRBV25-1; d_call: TRBD2; clone_size: NA; j_call: TRBJ2-3; cdr3_aa: CASSDLAVNTDTQYF; cdr3_nt: TGTGCCAGCAGTGACCTAGCGGTAAACACAGATACGCAGTATTTT
v_call: TRBV27; d_call: NA; clone_size: NA; j_call: TRBJ1-6; cdr3_aa: CASSQDSSSSYNSPLHF; cdr3_nt: TGTGCCAGCTCACAGGACTCCTCGAGCTCCTATAATTCACCCCTCCACTTT
v_call: TRBV2; d_call: NA; clone_size: NA; j_call: TRBJ2-5; cdr3_aa: CASKLRDPDQETQYF; cdr3_nt: TGTGCCAGCAAATTGCGGGACCCCGACCAAGAGACCCAGTACTTC
v_call: TRBV2; d_call: NA; clone_size: once; j_call: TRBJ1-1; cdr3_aa: CASRPTVNTEAFF; cdr3_nt: TGTGCCAGCAGGCCGACGGTGAACACTGAAGCTTTCTTT
v_call: TRBV7-3; d_call: NA; clone_size: NA; j_call: TRBJ1-5; cdr3_aa: CASSLRGQPQHF; cdr3_nt: TGTGCCAGCAGCTTACGAGGGCAGCCCCAGCATTTT
v_call: TRBV10-2; d_call: TRBD2; clone_size: NA; j_call: TRBJ2-1; cdr3_aa: CASRLAGAGNEQFF; cdr3_nt: TGCGCCAGCAGACTAGCGGGAGCGGGCAATGAGCAGTTCTTC
v_call: TRBV5-4; d_call: NA; clone_size: NA; j_call: TRBJ1-2; cdr3_aa: CASSLEAGPGYTF; cdr3_nt: TGTGCCAGCAGCTTGGAGGCAGGACCCGGCTACACCTTC
v_call: TRBV7-4; d_call: TRBD2; clone_size: NA; j_call: TRBJ2-3; cdr3_aa: CASSCTSGRMGQTDTQYF; cdr3_nt: TGTGCCAGCAGCTGTACTAGCGGGAGGATGGGGCAGACAGATACGCAGTATTTT
v_call: TRBV29-1; d_call: NA; clone_size: NA; j_call: TRBJ1-1; cdr3_aa: CSVERGKVGEAFF; cdr3_nt: TGCAGCGTTGAAAGGGGGAAAGTAGGTGAAGCTTTCTTT
v_call: TRBV27; d_call: NA; clone_size: NA; j_call: TRBJ2-7; cdr3_aa: CASSLWDGSYEQYF; cdr3_nt: TGTGCCAGCAGTTTATGGGACGGCTCCTACGAGCAGTACTTC
v_call: TRBV4-1; d_call: TRBD2; clone_size: NA; j_call: TRBJ2-3; cdr3_aa: CASSQDPPGTRFTDTQYF; cdr3_nt: TGCGCCAGCAGCCAAGATCCCCCCGGGACTAGGTTTACAGATACGCAGTATTTT
v_call: TRBV27; d_call: TRBD1; clone_size: once; j_call: TRBJ1-6; cdr3_aa: CASLRVGQLNSPLHF; cdr3_nt: TGTGCCAGCTTGAGGGTGGGACAGCTTAATTCACCCCTCCACTTT
v_call: TRBV15; d_call: NA; clone_size: NA; j_call: TRBJ2-5; cdr3_aa: CATSRDLQETQYF; cdr3_nt: TGTGCCACCAGCAGAGATCTACAAGAGACCCAGTACTTC
v_call: TRBV5-1; d_call: TRBD1; clone_size: NA; j_call: TRBJ1-2; cdr3_aa: CASSFDRDYGYTF; cdr3_nt: TGCGCCAGCAGCTTCGACAGGGATTATGGCTACACCTTC
v_call: TRBV11-3; d_call: NA; clone_size: once; j_call: TRBJ1-1; cdr3_aa: CASSLDGGGNTEAFF; cdr3_nt: TGTGCCAGCAGCTTAGATGGGGGAGGGAACACTGAAGCTTTCTTT
v_call: TRBV6-1; d_call: TRBD2; clone_size: NA; j_call: TRBJ2-5; cdr3_aa: CASRGLVQETQYF; cdr3_nt: TGTGCCAGCAGAGGACTAGTCCAAGAGACCCAGTACTTC
v_call: TRBV7-9; d_call: NA; clone_size: NA; j_call: TRBJ1-5; cdr3_aa: CASSFSGGSIEPQHF; cdr3_nt: TGTGCCAGCAGCTTTTCTGGGGGAAGTATTGAGCCCCAGCATTTT
v_call: TRBV28; d_call: NA; clone_size: NA; j_call: TRBJ2-5; cdr3_aa: CASSLPRGLETQYF; cdr3_nt: TGTGCCAGCAGTTTACCGAGGGGTTTAGAGACCCAGTACTTC
v_call: TRBV7-2; d_call: NA; clone_size: NA; j_call: TRBJ1-2; cdr3_aa: CASSSGVANYGYTF; cdr3_nt: TGTGCCAGCAGCTCGGGGGTAGCTAACTATGGCTACACCTTC
v_call: TRBV6-1; d_call: TRBD1; clone_size: NA; j_call: TRBJ1-2; cdr3_aa: CASSWDRGVYGYTF; cdr3_nt: TGTGCCAGCAGTTGGGACAGGGGGGTCTATGGCTACACCTTC
v_call: TRBV28; d_call: TRBD1; clone_size: NA; j_call: TRBJ1-5; cdr3_aa: CASSYLDRGGNQPQHF; cdr3_nt: TGTGCCAGCAGTTACCTGGACAGGGGAGGTAATCAGCCCCAGCATTTT
v_call: TRBV29-1; d_call: NA; clone_size: NA; j_call: TRBJ1-2; cdr3_aa: CSVGNGEYGYTF; cdr3_nt: TGCAGCGTTGGAAACGGAGAATATGGCTACACCTTC
v_call: TRBV5-5; d_call: NA; clone_size: NA; j_call: TRBJ1-2; cdr3_aa: CASSFPQVDAGYTF; cdr3_nt: TGTGCCAGCAGCTTCCCCCAAGTTGATGCGGGCTACACCTTC
v_call: TRBV9; d_call: NA; clone_size: NA; j_call: TRBJ1-2; cdr3_aa: CASSVNRELNYGYTF; cdr3_nt: TGTGCCAGCAGCGTGAACAGGGAACTAAACTATGGCTACACCTTC
v_call: TRBV18; d_call: TRBD1; clone_size: NA; j_call: TRBJ1-6; cdr3_aa: CASSPRAVGQSDSPLHF; cdr3_nt: TGTGCCAGCTCACCAAGGGCCGTGGGACAGTCGGATTCACCCCTCCACTTT
v_call: TRBV4-2; d_call: NA; clone_size: once; j_call: TRBJ1-1; cdr3_aa: CASSRSQGSNTEAFF; cdr3_nt: TGTGCCAGCAGCCGTTCACAGGGTAGCAACACTGAAGCTTTCTTT
v_call: TRBV28; d_call: NA; clone_size: NA; j_call: TRBJ1-1; cdr3_aa: CASSRSMGQAEAFF; cdr3_nt: TGTGCCAGCAGCCGATCCATGGGGCAGGCTGAAGCTTTCTTT
v_call: TRBV5-6; d_call: NA; clone_size: NA; j_call: TRBJ2-1; cdr3_aa: CASSRRGNEQFF; cdr3_nt: TGTGCCAGCAGCCGCCGGGGGAATGAGCAGTTCTTC
v_call: TRBV9; d_call: NA; clone_size: NA; j_call: TRBJ2-6; cdr3_aa: CASSALRDGSGANVLTF; cdr3_nt: TGTGCCAGCAGCGCATTGAGGGACGGCTCTGGGGCCAACGTCCTGACTTTC
v_call: TRBV9; d_call: NA; clone_size: NA; j_call: TRBJ2-7; cdr3_aa: CASSVGGSQSSYEQYF; cdr3_nt: TGTGCCAGCAGCGTAGGGGGCAGCCAGAGCTCCTACGAGCAGTACTTC
v_call: TRBV25-1; d_call: NA; clone_size: NA; j_call: TRBJ2-7; cdr3_aa: CASRFDGTYEQYF; cdr3_nt: TGTGCCAGCAGATTCGACGGAACCTACGAGCAGTACTTC
v_call: TRBV7-2; d_call: TRBD1; clone_size: NA; j_call: TRBJ1-4; cdr3_aa: CASSLEARGTVLNEKLFF; cdr3_nt: TGTGCCAGCAGCTTAGAGGCCAGGGGGACGGTGCTCAATGAAAAACTGTTTTTT
v_call: TRBV7-9; d_call: NA; clone_size: NA; j_call: TRBJ1-1; cdr3_aa: CASSLEGGTEAFF; cdr3_nt: TGTGCCAGCAGCCTGGAAGGGGGCACTGAAGCTTTCTTT
v_call: TRBV2; d_call: NA; clone_size: NA; j_call: TRBJ1-5; cdr3_aa: CASSKGSNQPQHF; cdr3_nt: TGTGCCAGCAGCAAGGGTAGCAATCAGCCCCAGCATTTT
v_call: TRBV5-1; d_call: TRBD1; clone_size: NA; j_call: TRBJ2-5; cdr3_aa: CASSSPGGAEETQYF; cdr3_nt: TGCGCCAGCAGCTCGCCAGGGGGCGCAGAAGAGACCCAGTACTTC
v_call: TRBV6-6; d_call: NA; clone_size: NA; j_call: TRBJ2-5; cdr3_aa: CASSYSVIRETQYF; cdr3_nt: TGTGCCAGCAGTTACTCGGTGATAAGAGAGACCCAGTACTTC
v_call: TRBV19; d_call: NA; clone_size: NA; j_call: TRBJ1-1; cdr3_aa: CASSITQGNTEAFF; cdr3_nt: TGTGCCAGTAGTATAACCCAGGGGAACACTGAAGCTTTCTTT
v_call: TRBV6-6; d_call: NA; clone_size: NA; j_call: TRBJ1-5; cdr3_aa: CASSYSLGEQHF; cdr3_nt: TGTGCCAGCAGTTACTCGTTGGGGGAACAGCATTTT
v_call: TRBV6-6; d_call: TRBD1; clone_size: NA; j_call: TRBJ1-5; cdr3_aa: CASSLTGGGQPQHF; cdr3_nt: TGTGCCAGCAGTTTGACAGGGGGCGGTCAGCCCCAGCATTTT
v_call: TRBV18; d_call: TRBD1; clone_size: NA; j_call: TRBJ1-6; cdr3_aa: CASSPQGANSPLHF; cdr3_nt: TGTGCCAGCTCACCACAGGGGGCAAATTCACCCCTCCACTTT
v_call: TRBV19; d_call: TRBD2; clone_size: once; j_call: TRBJ2-2; cdr3_aa: CASSIVPSGSAGELFF; cdr3_nt: TGTGCCAGTAGTATAGTACCTAGCGGGAGTGCCGGGGAGCTGTTTTTT
v_call: TRBV5-4; d_call: NA; clone_size: NA; j_call: TRBJ1-6; cdr3_aa: CASSLDRTLNNSPLHF; cdr3_nt: TGTGCCAGCAGCTTGGACCGAACCCTAAATAATTCACCCCTCCACTTT
v_call: TRBV20-1; d_call: NA; clone_size: NA; j_call: TRBJ2-5; cdr3_aa: CSALSETQYF; cdr3_nt: TGCAGTGCTCTCTCGGAGACCCAGTACTTC
v_call: TRBV19; d_call: NA; clone_size: few; j_call: TRBJ1-6; cdr3_aa: CASSIAGINSPLHF; cdr3_nt: TGTGCCAGTAGTATCGCGGGGATTAATTCACCCCTCCACTTT
v_call: TRBV6-5; d_call: NA; clone_size: NA; j_call: TRBJ1-4; cdr3_aa: CASTGAKNEKLFF; cdr3_nt: TGTGCCAGCACGGGGGCAAAAAATGAAAAACTGTTTTTT
v_call: TRBV20-1; d_call: TRBD1; clone_size: once; j_call: TRBJ1-1; cdr3_aa: CSVGQGVAFF; cdr3_nt: TGCAGTGTTGGACAGGGGGTAGCTTTCTTT
v_call: TRBV19; d_call: NA; clone_size: NA; j_call: TRBJ2-3; cdr3_aa: CATASTDTQYF; cdr3_nt: TGTGCCACGGCGAGCACAGATACGCAGTATTTT
v_call: TRBV5-6; d_call: TRBD2; clone_size: NA; j_call: TRBJ2-5; cdr3_aa: CASSLLGGSQETQYF; cdr3_nt: TGTGCCAGCAGCTTGCTCGGGGGGAGCCAAGAGACCCAGTACTTC
v_call: TRBV4-1; d_call: NA; clone_size: NA; j_call: TRBJ2-5; cdr3_aa: CASSPPLVQETQYF; cdr3_nt: TGCGCCAGCAGCCCTCCGTTGGTGCAAGAGACCCAGTACTTC
v_call: TRBV11-2; d_call: NA; clone_size: NA; j_call: TRBJ1-5; cdr3_aa: CASSLVAASNQPQHF; cdr3_nt: TGTGCCAGCAGCTTAGTAGCAGCGAGCAATCAGCCCCAGCATTTT
v_call: TRBV21-1; d_call: NA; clone_size: NA; j_call: TRBJ1-5; cdr3_aa: CASSNRTGRNQPQHF; cdr3_nt: TGTGCCAGCAGCAATCGGACAGGGCGTAATCAGCCCCAGCATTTT